This TCR beta chain was retrieved from a study of blood T cell repertoires in COVID-19. At the level of the study: Samples taken during acute and convalescent COVID-19 were collected in the United States, Italy and Spain.

Source study methods: For nucleated cells, counts were estimated from reference gene primer amplification. Using immunoSEQ multiplex PCR, the repertoire was profiled, and TCRdb retains in-frame clones only, with some absent. The V and J calls and clone size are taken from that table; D and trimming were inferred from the DNA. Of approximately 190,000 clones in the sample, roughly 81% were seen once. This CDR3 is built from 20 residues. Germline V gives CDR1 MDHEN, CDR2 SYDVKM. Trimming at V came to 2 bases and at J to 4 bases, leaving 18 bases not matched to a gene. The sample was peripheral blood. The TCR was taken from a woman in her sixties or seventies with active or convalescent COVID-19. The rearrangement joins TRBV28 to TRBJ2-3; TRBD2 agrees at 10 bases. The CDR3 reads CASSLPWGTTSGTDSDTQYF. The CDR3 DNA reads as TGTGCCAGCAGTTTACCGTGGGGGACTACTAGCGGGACAGACTCAGATACGCAGTATTTT.